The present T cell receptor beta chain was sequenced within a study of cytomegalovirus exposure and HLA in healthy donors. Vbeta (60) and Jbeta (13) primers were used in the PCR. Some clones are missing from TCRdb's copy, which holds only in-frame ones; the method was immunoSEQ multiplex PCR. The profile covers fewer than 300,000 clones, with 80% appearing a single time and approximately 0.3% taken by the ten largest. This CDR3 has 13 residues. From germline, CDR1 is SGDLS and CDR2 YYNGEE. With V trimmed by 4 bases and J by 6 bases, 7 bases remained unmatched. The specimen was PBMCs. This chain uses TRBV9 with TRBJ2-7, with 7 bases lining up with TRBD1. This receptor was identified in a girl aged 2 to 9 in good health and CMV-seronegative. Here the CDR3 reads CASSTGTEAEQYF. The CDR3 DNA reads TGTGCCAGCAGCACAGGGACAGAAGCCGAGCAGTACTTC. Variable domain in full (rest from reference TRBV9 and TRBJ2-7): DSGVTQTPKHLITATGQRVTLRCSPRSGDLSVYWYQQSLDQGLQFLIQYYNGEERAKGNILERFSAQQFPDLHSELNLSSLELGDSALYFCASSTGTEAEQYFGPGTRLTVT.